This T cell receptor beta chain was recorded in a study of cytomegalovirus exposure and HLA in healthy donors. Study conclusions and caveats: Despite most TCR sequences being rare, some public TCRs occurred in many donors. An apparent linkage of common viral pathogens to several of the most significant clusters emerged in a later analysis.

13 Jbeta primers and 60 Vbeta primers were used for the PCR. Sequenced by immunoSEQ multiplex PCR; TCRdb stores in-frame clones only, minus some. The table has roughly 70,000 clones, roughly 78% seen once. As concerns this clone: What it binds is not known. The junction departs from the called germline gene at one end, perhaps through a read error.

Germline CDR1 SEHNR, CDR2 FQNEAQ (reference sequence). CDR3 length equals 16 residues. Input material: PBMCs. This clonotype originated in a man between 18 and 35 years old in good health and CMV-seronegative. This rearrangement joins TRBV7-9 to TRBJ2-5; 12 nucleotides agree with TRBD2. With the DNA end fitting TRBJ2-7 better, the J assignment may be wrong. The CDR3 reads CSSSTRTSGVSYEQYF. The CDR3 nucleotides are TGTTCCAGCAGCACCCGGACTAGCGGGGTTTCCTACGAGCAGTACTTC.